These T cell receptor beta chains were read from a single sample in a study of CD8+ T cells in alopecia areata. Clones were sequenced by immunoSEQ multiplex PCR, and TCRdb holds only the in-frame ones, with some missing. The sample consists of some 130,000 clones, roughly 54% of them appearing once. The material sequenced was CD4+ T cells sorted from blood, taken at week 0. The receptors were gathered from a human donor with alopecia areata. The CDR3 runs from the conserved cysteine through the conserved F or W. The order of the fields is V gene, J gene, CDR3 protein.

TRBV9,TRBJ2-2,CASSVGLAGHGELFF
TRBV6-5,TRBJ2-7,CASRRGHSYEQYF
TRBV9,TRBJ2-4,CASSVGLAGAKNIQYF
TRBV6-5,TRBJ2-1,CASSLQGNSYNEQFF
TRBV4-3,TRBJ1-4,CASSPGQGFNEKLFF
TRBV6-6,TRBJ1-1,CASSTVPNTEAFF
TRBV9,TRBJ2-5,CASSGGTLGETQYF
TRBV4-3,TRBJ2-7,CASSQVGVALGEQYF
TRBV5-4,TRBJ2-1,CASSLPRQGGGNEQFF
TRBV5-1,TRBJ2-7,CASSLVAGSFEQYF
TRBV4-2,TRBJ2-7,CASSQDGGFDEQYF
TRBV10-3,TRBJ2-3,CAISESSNSRADTQYF
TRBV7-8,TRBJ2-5,CASSQTLDRGKTQYF
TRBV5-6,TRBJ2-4,CASSPLAGGFQNIQYF
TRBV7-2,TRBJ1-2,CASSSAPSGTNGYTF
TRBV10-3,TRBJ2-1,CAISLATSGMDEQFF
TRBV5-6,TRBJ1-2,CASSLVAGANYGYTF
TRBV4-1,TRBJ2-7,CASSSSGLAYEQYF
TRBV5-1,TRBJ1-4,CASSSGQAANEKLFF
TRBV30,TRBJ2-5,CAWSGGLQETQYF
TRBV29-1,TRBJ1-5,CSVPGQGSNQPQHF
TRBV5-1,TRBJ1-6,CASSLVVRAQTEGGSPLHF
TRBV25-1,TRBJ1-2,CASSVTQAWGGYTF
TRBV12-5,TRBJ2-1,CASGLSHNEQFF
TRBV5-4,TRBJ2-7,CASSWDRTYEQYF
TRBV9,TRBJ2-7,CASSVAPGGTYEQYF
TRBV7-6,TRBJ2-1,CASSLHQNEQFF
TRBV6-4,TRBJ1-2,CASRTDRGYGYTF
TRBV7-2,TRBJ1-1,CASRMTGNTEAFF
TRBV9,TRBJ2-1,CASSVDPLAGGYNEQFF
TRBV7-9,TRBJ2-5,CASSASPGRKYQETQYF
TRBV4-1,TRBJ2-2,CASSLNDRAGRTGELFF
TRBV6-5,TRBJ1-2,CASSYSAGGATYGYTF
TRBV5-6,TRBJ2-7,CASSRRQGTYEQYF
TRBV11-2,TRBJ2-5,CASSPQETQYF
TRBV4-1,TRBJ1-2,CASSPMNNYGYTF
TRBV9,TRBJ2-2,CASSVGGTGELFF
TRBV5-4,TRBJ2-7,CASSLTGTGTYEQYF
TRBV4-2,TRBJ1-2,CASRLRGGTKGYTF
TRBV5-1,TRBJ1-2,CASSLGQDAYGYTF
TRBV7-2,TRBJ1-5,CASSPRYNQPQHF
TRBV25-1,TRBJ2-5,CASSEFRGQEETQYF
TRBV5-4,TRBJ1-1,CASSWGQGEAFF
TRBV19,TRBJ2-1,CASSTRQGAGEQFF
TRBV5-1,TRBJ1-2,CASSLEDGANYGYTF
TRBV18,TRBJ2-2,CASSPLQEGTGELFF
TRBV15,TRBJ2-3,CATSRVSLGQYF
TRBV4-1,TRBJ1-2,CASSQAQEGNYGYTF
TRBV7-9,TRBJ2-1,CASSLEGGRHEQFF